This T cell receptor (beta chain) was sequenced in a study of OX40 agonist ivuxolimab in advanced cancers. CDR3 length: 13 amino acids. Trimming stripped 7 bases from V and 4 bases from J, with 13 bases between. Per the germline V gene, CDR1 is MNHEY and CDR2 is SVGAGI. Comment on this clone: Its matching antigen is unknown.

The data were produced by immunoSEQ multiplex PCR, yet TCRdb's version contains in-frame clones alone and is incomplete. This table has tens of thousands of clones, roughly 84% appearing once. General study findings and limits: Clones of CD4+ and CD8+ blood T cells grew by week 6 at doses of 0.1 to 3.0 mg/kg. CD4+ T cells averaged fewer expanded clones than CD8+ T cells.

The input for sequencing was CD4+ or CD8+ T cells sorted from blood, taken in a trial of the OX40 agonist ivuxolimab. The TCR was taken from an adult with an advanced solid tumor such as melanoma, head and neck, liver or kidney cancer. This chain links TRBV6-5 with TRBJ1-1; possible D gene TRBD1, 6 bases. Written as DNA, the CDR3 is TGTGCCAGCATTCTCATAGGGGGCACTGAAGCTTTCTTT. Translating gives CASILIGGTEAFF.